A selection of T cell receptor beta chains follows, all from one sample in a study of blood T cell repertoires in COVID-19. Clones were read by immunoSEQ multiplex PCR, and TCRdb kept only the in-frame ones, dropping some. The table has a few hundred thousand clones, 86% seen once. Sequenced sample: peripheral blood. The source of these receptors is a man between 18 and 35 years old with active or convalescent COVID-19. Each CDR3 is given with its conserved first and last residue. Each record gives: V gene, clone size, J gene, D gene, CDR3 protein, CDR3 DNA. D genes are given only for firm matches. Clone size is shown for a subset of rows, as once, few, many or a class of expanded clone.

v_gene: TRBV7-6
abundance: .
j_gene: TRBJ2-5
d_gene: .
CDR3aa: CASSLGWGGETQYF
CDR3nt: TGTGCCAGCAGCTTAGGGTGGGGCGGAGAGACCCAGTACTTC

v_gene: TRBV13
abundance: .
j_gene: TRBJ2-7
d_gene: TRBD2
CDR3aa: CASSISAGGPDEQYF
CDR3nt: TGTGCCAGCAGCATATCAGCGGGAGGGCCTGACGAGCAGTACTTC

v_gene: TRBV7-2
abundance: .
j_gene: TRBJ1-1
d_gene: .
CDR3aa: CASGQRETEAFF
CDR3nt: TGTGCCAGCGGACAGAGGGAGACTGAAGCTTTCTTT

v_gene: TRBV24-1
abundance: once
j_gene: TRBJ1-5
d_gene: .
CDR3aa: CATSSRVSPGDNQPQHF
CDR3nt: TGTGCCACCAGCTCCCGCGTGAGCCCTGGAGACAATCAGCCCCAGCATTTT

v_gene: TRBV7-9
abundance: .
j_gene: TRBJ2-1
d_gene: TRBD1
CDR3aa: CASSPGGNEQFF
CDR3nt: TGTGCCAGCAGTCCAGGGGGCAATGAGCAGTTCTTC

v_gene: TRBV5-1
abundance: .
j_gene: TRBJ2-7
d_gene: TRBD1
CDR3aa: CASHRTGENYEQYF
CDR3nt: TGCGCCAGCCACAGGACAGGGGAAAACTACGAGCAGTACTTC

v_gene: TRBV7-2
abundance: .
j_gene: TRBJ2-7
d_gene: TRBD1
CDR3aa: CASSVSGTAYHEQYF
CDR3nt: TGTGCCAGCAGCGTATCCGGGACAGCGTACCACGAGCAGTACTTC

v_gene: TRBV2
abundance: .
j_gene: TRBJ2-3
d_gene: TRBD2
CDR3aa: CASTRVAGSTDTQYF
CDR3nt: TGTGCCAGCACCAGGGTAGCGGGGTCCACAGATACGCAGTATTTT

v_gene: TRBV7-2
abundance: .
j_gene: TRBJ2-1
d_gene: .
CDR3aa: CASSLVLAGAINEQFF
CDR3nt: TGTGCCAGCAGCTTAGTATTGGCAGGGGCTATCAATGAGCAGTTCTTC

v_gene: TRBV3-1/TRBV3-2
abundance: .
j_gene: TRBJ2-5
d_gene: .
CDR3aa: CASTLGAQETQYF
CDR3nt: TGTGCCAGCACCTTGGGCGCTCAAGAGACCCAGTACTTC

v_gene: TRBV14
abundance: .
j_gene: TRBJ1-5
d_gene: .
CDR3aa: CASSQQAPRRVLQPQHF
CDR3nt: TGTGCCAGCAGCCAACAAGCACCAAGGAGGGTGCTCCAGCCCCAGCATTTT

v_gene: TRBV28
abundance: .
j_gene: TRBJ1-4
d_gene: .
CDR3aa: CASSLRTLLFF
CDR3nt: TGTGCCAGCAGTTTAAGGACTCTACTGTTTTTT

v_gene: TRBV4-2
abundance: .
j_gene: TRBJ2-7
d_gene: .
CDR3aa: CASSQVYGTFYEQYF
CDR3nt: TGTGCCAGCAGCCAAGTATATGGCACCTTCTACGAGCAGTACTTC

v_gene: TRBV6-5
abundance: .
j_gene: TRBJ1-6
d_gene: TRBD1
CDR3aa: CASSPRDRGVPLHF
CDR3nt: TGTGCCAGCAGTCCCCGGGACAGGGGGGTACCCCTCCACTTT

v_gene: TRBV7-9
abundance: few
j_gene: TRBJ1-1
d_gene: .
CDR3aa: CASRPQAPGGPTEAFF
CDR3nt: TGTGCCAGCAGGCCCCAGGCCCCCGGGGGGCCCACTGAAGCTTTCTTT

v_gene: TRBV28
abundance: .
j_gene: TRBJ1-5
d_gene: .
CDR3aa: CASSLDSGQPQHF
CDR3nt: TGTGCCAGCAGTTTGGATTCGGGGCAGCCCCAGCATTTT

v_gene: TRBV30
abundance: .
j_gene: TRBJ2-2
d_gene: .
CDR3aa: CAWTGRRGNTGELFF
CDR3nt: TGTGCCTGGACGGGCCGGCGGGGAAACACCGGGGAGCTGTTTTTT

v_gene: TRBV12-5
abundance: .
j_gene: TRBJ1-6
d_gene: TRBD1
CDR3aa: CASGLVRGDRESDWFSPLHF
CDR3nt: TGTGCTAGTGGTTTGGTACGAGGGGACAGGGAAAGCGATTGGTTTTCACCCCTCCACTTT

v_gene: TRBV5-3
abundance: .
j_gene: TRBJ2-7
d_gene: TRBD1
CDR3aa: CARGNPGQGPYEQYF
CDR3nt: TGTGCCAGAGGTAATCCGGGACAGGGCCCCTACGAGCAGTACTTC